The 16 T cell receptor beta chains below were found in one sample sequenced in a study of memory CD4+ T cells and cytomegalovirus serostatus. The data were produced by immunoSEQ multiplex PCR, yet TCRdb's version contains in-frame clones alone and is incomplete. The sample has 30,000 to 40,000 clones; roughly 85% are singletons. Single viable CD3+CD4+CD8-CD45RO+ cells were sorted as the memory CD4+ T cells. Material for sequencing was memory CD4+ T cells from blood. The source of these receptors is an adult in good health and CMV-seropositive.

This chain joins TRBV5-6 and TRBJ1-3, with TRBD1 identical over 7 bases. In germline, CDR1 is SGHDT, CDR2 YYEEEE. CDR3 size: 17 residues. With V trimmed by 2 bases and J by 0 bases, 8 bases remained unmatched. This CDR3 reads CASSFGAGGTSGNTIYF. The CDR3, as DNA: TGTGCCAGCAGCTTTGGGGCAGGGGGGACCTCTGGAAACACCATATATTTT.

This clone has only a few counts. The J gene is TRBJ2-1, the V gene TRBV27; 8 nucleotides line up with TRBD2. Unmatched junction bases numbered 5, after V lost 3 bases and J lost 10 bases. This CDR3 comprises 13 residues. CDR1 is MNHEY, CDR2 SMNVEV, per germline (reference sequence). This CDR3 reads CASSFGGAREQFF. The CDR3 bases are TGTGCCAGCAGTTTCGGGGGGGCTAGAGAGCAGTTCTTC.

This chain links TRBV2 with TRBJ2-5; D not resolved. CDR1 and CDR2 from the germline V gene are SNHLY and FYNNEI. The CDR3 is 12 amino acids. V lost 3 bases, J lost 4 bases, and 6 bases lay in between. The CDR3 region is CASSEQIETQYF. The CDR3, as DNA: TGTGCCAGCAGTGAGCAGATAGAGACCCAGTACTTC. Complete variable domain (other parts from reference TRBV2 and TRBJ2-5): EPEVTQTPSHQVTQMGQEVILRCVPISNHLYFYWYRQILGQKVEFLVSFYNNEISEKSEIFDDQFSVERPDGSNFTLKIRSTKLEDSAMYFCASSEQIETQYFGPGTRLLVL.

This clone was observed once. The DNA of the CDR3 is TGTGCCACCAGCAGAGATGATTTGATAAGGACTTATACGAACACTGAAGCTTTCTTT. Its protein product is CATSRDDLIRTYTNTEAFF. The chain uses TRBV15 and TRBJ1-1, with D unresolved. V lost 0 bases, J lost 1 base, and 21 bases lay in between. Germline CDR1 reads LNHNV; CDR2 reads YYDKDF (reference sequence). This CDR3 comprises 19 residues.

The J gene is TRBJ1-6, the V gene TRBV28; no reliable D call. V lost 6 bases, J lost 10 bases, and 13 bases lay in between. The V gene's germline CDR1 is MDHEN and CDR2 SYDVKM. This CDR3 region has 13 residues. CDR3 nucleotides: TGTGCCAGCAGACCCTCAGGAGAGTCACCCCTCCACTTT. It yields the protein CASRPSGESPLHF.

The chain uses TRBV7-9 and TRBJ1-1, with unresolved D. V was cut by 1 base and J by 6 bases, with 6 bases left in between. Germline V gene data show CDR1 as SEHNR and CDR2 as FQNEAQ (reference sequence). This CDR3 is built from 12 residues. In DNA form, the CDR3 reads TGTGCCAGCAGCTTAGGGGTATCTGAAGCTTTCTTT. It translates to CASSLGVSEAFF.

This rearrangement joins TRBV7-3 to TRBJ2-5; D is ambiguous. V lost 1 base to trimming and J lost 2 bases, with 5 bases between them. The CDR3 extends over 13 amino acids. The V gene's germline CDR1 is SGHTA and CDR2 FQGTGA. The CDR3 loop reads CASSLNRQETQYF. The CDR3 DNA sequence: TGTGCCAGCAGCTTAAACAGACAAGAGACCCAGTACTTC.

The rearrangement joins TRBV18 to TRBJ1-2, with 9 bases fitting TRBD1. Germline V gene lookup returns CDR1 KGHSH and CDR2 LQKENI. The V gene end was trimmed by 5 bases and the J gene end by 2 bases; junction bases not matched to a gene: 6. This CDR3 spans 15 amino acids. In DNA, the CDR3 is TGTGCCAGCTCATCCCGGGACAGGGACAACTATGGCTACACCTTC. It encodes CASSSRDRDNYGYTF. The full variable domain, in which reference TRBV18 and TRBJ1-2 provide the parts outside the CDR3, is NAGVMQNPRHLVRRRGQEARLRCSPMKGHSHVYWYRQLPEEGLKFMVYLQKENIIDESGMPKERFSAEFPKEGPSILRIQQVVRGDSAAYFCASSSRDRDNYGYTFGSGTRLTVV.

This chain joins TRBV2 and TRBJ2-1, with 12 bases matching TRBD2. V shed 6 bases, J shed 8 bases, and the junction held 5 bases outside the gene matches. CDR1 is SNHLY and CDR2 is FYNNEI in the germline V gene. The CDR3 extends over 14 amino acids. The CDR3 sequence is CASSGLAGRDEQFF. The CDR3, as DNA: TGTGCCAGCAGCGGACTAGCGGGACGCGATGAGCAGTTCTTC.

The CDR3 DNA reads TGTGCCAGCAGTTACTCGATAACAGGGGGCATTGGCTACACCTTC. Its translation is CASSYSITGGIGYTF. This rearrangement joins TRBV6-5 to TRBJ1-2; 9 bases fit TRBD1. There are 15 residues in the CDR3. The V and J ends lost 0 bases and 7 bases, in that order; junction bases with no gene match: 6. Germline lookup yields CDR1 MNHEY and CDR2 SVGAGI.

The CDR3 sequence is CSAPLAVEQFF. CDR3 nucleotide sequence: TGCAGTGCTCCACTAGCGGTAGAGCAGTTCTTC. The V call is TRBV20-1, the J call TRBJ2-1, with 8 bases aligning to TRBD2. With V trimmed by 5 bases and J by 10 bases, 4 bases remained unmatched. The V gene's germline CDR1 is DFQATT and CDR2 SNEGSKA (reference sequence). The CDR3 contains 11 residues.

This chain uses TRBV10-3 with TRBJ1-1; possible D gene TRBD1, 6 bases. CDR1 ENHRY and CDR2 SYGVKD come from the germline V gene. This CDR3 contains 13 residues. Trimming took 10 bases from V and 0 from J, leaving 12 bases between them. The CDR3 sequence is CATGQLLNTEAFF. The CDR3 bases are TGTGCCACCGGACAGCTCCTGAACACTGAAGCTTTCTTT.

The V gene is TRBV28, the J gene TRBJ1-2, with no clear D. This CDR3 contains 14 residues. V lost 4 bases and J lost 2, with 11 bases in between. Germline V CDR1 and CDR2: MDHEN, SYDVKM. CDR3: CASSSPLPNYGYTF. Written as DNA, the CDR3 is TGTGCCAGCAGTTCTCCCTTACCAAACTATGGCTACACCTTC.

This chain connects TRBV7-9 to TRBJ1-5; tentatively, D is TRBD1 (5 bases). Trimming left V 5 bases short and J 4 bases short, with 12 bases between. In germline, CDR1 is SEHNR, CDR2 FQNEAQ (reference sequence). The CDR3 runs to 14 residues. The CDR3 coding sequence is TGTGCCAGCAGCCTCGACAGTAAAAATCAGCCCCAGCATTTT. Translation: CASSLDSKNQPQHF.

The chain is built from TRBV9 and TRBJ1-3; D is possibly TRBD1 (5 bases). V was pared by 6 bases and J by 5 bases, with 12 bases between. The CDR3 sequence is 13 residues long. Germline-derived CDR1 and CDR2 are SGDLS and YYNGEE. For the CDR3, the DNA is TGTGCCAGCAAGGAGGTGGGACGAAACACCATATATTTT. This translates into CASKEVGRNTIYF.

The chain is built from TRBV7-8 and TRBJ2-3; D is possibly TRBD1 (6 bases). Germline V gene lookup returns CDR1 SGHVS and CDR2 FQNEAQ. V dropped 3 bases and J dropped 0 bases, with 19 bases sitting between them. The CDR3 totals 18 residues. The CDR3 here is CASSFIPRGRASTDTQYF. CDR3 DNA: TGTGCCAGCAGCTTCATCCCCAGGGGTCGGGCTAGCACAGATACGCAGTATTTT.